Sequencing of this T cell receptor beta chain was carried out in a study of T cells in Graves' hyperthyroidism and ophthalmopathy. Patients were excluded because of uncontrolled infection, other autoimmune disease, pregnancy or lactation. Clinical symptoms, serum thyroxine and TRAb, thyroid ultrasound and orbital computed tomography were used for the diagnoses. RNA transcripts provided the source from which TCR beta CDR3 regions were amplified. During a first-round RT-PCR of the TCR CDR3, the HTBI primer set was used. TCRdb re-derived calls from the multiplex PCR reads in MiXCR, one entry per CDR3 protein. The sample contains 200,000 to 250,000 distinct CDR3 sequences, about 16% of which appear only once. This clonotype was counted ten times or more. CDR3 size: 14 residues. Trimming cost V 1 base and J 7 bases, with 11 bases left between them. Germline CDR1 MNHEY, CDR2 SMNVEV (reference sequence).

This TCR was sampled from a woman between 18 and 30 years old with Graves' ophthalmopathy. The chain combines TRBV27 with TRBJ1-5, with a tentative D call TRBD1 (5 bases). What was sequenced was blood. The chain's CDR3 is CASSLLGDGQPQHF. The CDR3 nucleotides read TGTGCCAGCAGTTTATTAGGGGACGGCCAGCCCCAGCATTTT.